These 2 T cell receptor beta chains were sequenced from one sample in a study of blood T cell repertoires in COVID-19. The table came from immunoSEQ multiplex PCR; TCRdb's copy has only in-frame clones and leaves some out. Of 130,000 to 150,000 clones detected, about four fifths appear once; the ten largest clones hold around 12%. The sample consisted of peripheral blood. The source of these receptors is a man older than 75 with acute or convalescent COVID-19.

The V gene is TRBV29-1, the J gene TRBJ1-2, with TRBD1 matching over 10 bases. The CDR3 totals 15 residues. Trimming removed 6 bases from V and 3 bases from J; junction bases left unmatched: 10. Germline loops: CDR1 SQVTM, CDR2 ANQGSEA. CDR3 nucleotides: TGCAGCGTCGAGGGGGGACAGGGGTCGGACTATGGCTACACCTTC. This encodes CSVEGGQGSDYGYTF. Filled out from reference TRBV29-1 and TRBJ1-2, the complete variable domain reads SAVISQKPSRDICQRGTSLTIQCQVDSQVTMMFWYRQQPGQSLTLIATANQGSEATYESGFVIDKFPISRPNLTFSTLTVSNMSPEDSSIYLCSVEGGQGSDYGYTFGSGTRLTVV.

The rearrangement uses TRBV4-1 and TRBJ2-6, with D unclear. The V end lost 4 bases, the J end lost 1 base, and 5 bases lay between the germline ends. This CDR3 has 14 amino acids. In germline, CDR1 is MGHRA, CDR2 YSYEKL. CDR3 coding DNA: TGCGCCAGCAGCCTCAGTTCTGGGGCCAACGTCCTGACTTTC. Its protein product is CASSLSSGANVLTF.